This TCR beta chain was retrieved from a study of blood T cell repertoires in COVID-19. The CDR3 is 16 amino acids. Germline V CDR1 and CDR2: SGDLS, YYNGEE. Trimming at V came to 0 bases and at J to 4 bases, leaving 5 bases not matched to a gene. Libraries were prepared by immunoSEQ multiplex PCR; TCRdb keeps only in-frame clonotypes and omits some of them. The sample holds about 310,000 clones; roughly 89% are singletons and the top ten take approximately 5%. This receptor was taken from a man aged 60-69 years who had recovered from COVID-19. This chain connects TRBV9 to TRBJ2-3; 10 positions agree with TRBD2. The specimen was PBMCs or T cells enriched from blood (not recorded which). CDR3 nucleotides: TGTGCCAGCAGCGTAGGTCTAGCGGGAGTACCAGATACGCAGTATTTT. It codes for CASSVGLAGVPDTQYF.